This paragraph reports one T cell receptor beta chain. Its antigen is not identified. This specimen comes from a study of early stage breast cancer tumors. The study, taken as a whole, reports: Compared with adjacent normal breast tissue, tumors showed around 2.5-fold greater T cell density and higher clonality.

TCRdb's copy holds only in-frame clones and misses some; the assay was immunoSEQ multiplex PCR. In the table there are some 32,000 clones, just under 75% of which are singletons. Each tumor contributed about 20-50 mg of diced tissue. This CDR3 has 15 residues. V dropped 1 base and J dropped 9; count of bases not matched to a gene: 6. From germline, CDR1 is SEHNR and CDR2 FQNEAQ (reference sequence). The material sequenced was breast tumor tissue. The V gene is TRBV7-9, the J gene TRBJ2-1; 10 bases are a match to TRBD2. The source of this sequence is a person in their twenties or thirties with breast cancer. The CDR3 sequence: CASSLVLAGEPEQFF. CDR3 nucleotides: TGTGCCAGCAGCTTAGTGCTAGCGGGAGAGCCTGAGCAGTTCTTC.